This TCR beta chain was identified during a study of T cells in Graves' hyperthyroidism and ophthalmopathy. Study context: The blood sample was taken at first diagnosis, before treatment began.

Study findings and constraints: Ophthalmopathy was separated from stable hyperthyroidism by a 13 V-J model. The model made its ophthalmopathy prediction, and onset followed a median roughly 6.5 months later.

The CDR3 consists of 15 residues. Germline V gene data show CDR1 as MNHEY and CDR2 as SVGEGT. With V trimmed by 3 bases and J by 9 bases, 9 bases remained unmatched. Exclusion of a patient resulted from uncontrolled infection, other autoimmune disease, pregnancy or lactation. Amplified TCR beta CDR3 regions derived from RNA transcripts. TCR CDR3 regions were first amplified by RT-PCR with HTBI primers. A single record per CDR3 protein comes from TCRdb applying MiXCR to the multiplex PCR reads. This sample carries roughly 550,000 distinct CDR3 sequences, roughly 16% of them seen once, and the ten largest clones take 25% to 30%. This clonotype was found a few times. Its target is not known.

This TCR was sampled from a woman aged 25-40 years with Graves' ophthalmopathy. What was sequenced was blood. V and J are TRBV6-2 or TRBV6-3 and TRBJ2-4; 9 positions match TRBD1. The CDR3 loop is CASSYVRQGDGIQYF. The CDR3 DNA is TGTGCCAGCAGTTATGTAAGACAGGGGGACGGCATTCAGTACTTC.